These 31 T cell receptor beta chains came from one sample sequenced in a study of T cells in narcolepsy (dated by TCRdb to between 2018 and 2020). Library preparation was by the immunoSEQ multiplex PCR assay. As stored in TCRdb, this immuneACCESS dataset retains in-frame rearrangements with V and J assigned. A fraction of the clones does not appear; measured against another copy, unresolved V genes explain less than half of the discrepancy, and the remainder lacks a known reason. The table for this sample lists some 16,000 clones; 85% of them were counted only once. The ten most abundant clones make up about two fifths of the sample. The sequenced sample consisted of memory (CD45RA-) CD4+ T cells from blood. Reading the label with the study, this specimen's cell subset or site is: memory T cells sorted ex vivo from peripheral blood. These receptors originate from a human donor in good health.

This chain uses TRBV4-2 with TRBJ2-3; D is perhaps TRBD2 (6 bases). Looked up from germline, CDR1 is LGHNA and CDR2 is YNFKEQ. The CDR3 loop spans 16 amino acids. Trimming cost V 3 bases and J 0 bases, with 13 bases left between them. The CDR3 spells CASSHVADSSTDTQYF. CDR3 nucleotides: TGTGCCAGCAGCCACGTAGCGGATTCTAGCACAGATACGCAGTATTTT.

CDR3 in DNA: TGTGCCAGCAGCGTTAGAGGACTAGCGGGAGTTTACAATGAGCAGTTCTTC. This encodes CASSVRGLAGVYNEQFF. The chain combines TRBV7-2 with TRBJ2-1, with 13 bases aligning to TRBD2. Trimming at V came to 5 bases and at J to 4 bases, leaving 8 bases not matched to a gene. Germline-derived CDR1 and CDR2 are SGHTA and FQGNSA. This CDR3 comprises 17 residues. Full variable domain (missing parts from reference TRBV7-2 and TRBJ2-1): GAGVSQSPSNKVTEKGKDVELRCDPISGHTALYWYRQSLGQGLEFLIYFQGNSAPDKSGLPSDRFSAERTGGSVSTLTIQRTQQEDSAVYLCASSVRGLAGVYNEQFFGPGTRLTVL.

This chain connects TRBV30 to TRBJ2-3; maybe TRBD2 (5 bases). The CDR3 extends over 14 amino acids. V gave up 4 bases and J gave up 5 bases, with 16 bases separating them. The germline gives CDR1 GTSNPN, CDR2 SVGIG (reference sequence). CDR3 DNA sequence: TGTGCCTGGATTCCTTCAGAGGGCCAAGATACGCAGTATTTT. Residues: CAWIPSEGQDTQYF.

The chain joins TRBV10-3 to TRBJ1-2; D is possibly TRBD1 (6 bases). CDR1 is ENHRY, CDR2 SYGVKD, per germline. The CDR3 has 14 amino acids. V was trimmed by 6 bases and J by 8 bases, leaving 19 bases between them. The CDR3 spells CAIRSPGQERGYTF. CDR3 coding DNA: TGTGCCATCAGGTCACCGGGACAAGAGCGCGGCTACACCTTC.

The chain joins TRBV2 to TRBJ2-2, with D possibly being TRBD1 or TRBD2 (5 bases each). The germline gives CDR1 SNHLY, CDR2 FYNNEI. V lost 5 bases to trimming and J lost 3 bases, with 13 bases between them. The CDR3 length is 15 residues. The CDR3 reads CASSPDGADTGELFF. The CDR3 DNA is TGTGCCAGCAGTCCGGACGGGGCGGACACCGGGGAGCTGTTTTTT.

The rearrangement uses TRBV10-2 and TRBJ2-3, with 8 nucleotides matching TRBD2. CDR1 and CDR2 (germline): WSHSY, SAAADI. The CDR3 totals 16 residues. V was pared by 1 base and J by 2 bases, with 5 bases of the junction left unmatched. The CDR3 loop reads CASSEFGGRTTDTQYF. The DNA for the CDR3 is TGCGCCAGCAGTGAGTTTGGCGGGAGGACCACAGATACGCAGTATTTT.

The V gene is TRBV7-9, the J gene TRBJ2-3; D remains unclear. Trimming left V 8 bases short and J 5 bases short, with 8 bases between. This CDR3 contains 11 residues. Per the germline V gene, CDR1 is SEHNR and CDR2 is FQNEAQ (reference sequence). CDR3 in amino acids: CASLGRDTQYF. In DNA, the CDR3 is TGTGCCAGCCTCGGCCGAGATACGCAGTATTTT.

The rearrangement links TRBV6-1 to TRBJ2-7; 7 bases are shared with TRBD1. V dropped 5 bases and J dropped 5; count of bases not matched to a gene: 3. Germline V gives CDR1 MNHNS, CDR2 SASEGT. CDR3 size: 12 residues. CDR3: CASSQTGNEQYF. The CDR3, as DNA: TGTGCCAGCAGTCAGACAGGGAACGAGCAGTACTTC.

The chain has TRBV18 and TRBJ2-1; D unclear. CDR1 is KGHSH, CDR2 LQKENI, per germline. CDR3 size: 14 residues. The V end was cut by 8 bases, the J end by 6 bases, with 17 bases between. CDR3 residues: CASTALRLSNEQFF. In DNA, the CDR3 is TGTGCCAGCACCGCTCTCCGGTTATCCAATGAGCAGTTCTTC.

V and J are TRBV9 and TRBJ2-7; D not certain. Between the trimmed V and J ends, which lost 0 bases and 6 bases, there was a span of 13 bases. This CDR3 comprises 14 residues. Germline-derived CDR1 and CDR2 are SGDLS and YYNGEE. This CDR3 reads CASSVGVGISEQYF. In nucleotides, the CDR3 is TGTGCCAGCAGCGTAGGGGTCGGAATAAGCGAGCAGTACTTC.

The chain recombines TRBV4-3 with TRBJ2-1; maybe TRBD2 (7 bases). V was cut by 1 base and J by 2 bases, with 12 bases left in between. This CDR3 is 16 amino acids long. Germline CDR1 is LGHNA and CDR2 is YSLEER. The DNA for the CDR3 is TGCGCCAGCAGCCAAGTGGGGGGGGGCCCCTACAATGAGCAGTTCTTC. Encoded protein: CASSQVGGGPYNEQFF.

V and J are TRBV30 and TRBJ1-2, with D perhaps TRBD1 (6 bases). CDR1 and CDR2 (germline): GTSNPN, SVGIG (reference sequence). Trimming stripped 8 bases from V and 4 bases from J, with 20 bases between. This CDR3 spans 14 amino acids. The CDR3 nucleotides read TGTGCCCAAAGGTGGACGGGGGGCGGCTATGGCTACACCTTC. Translating it yields CAQRWTGGGYGYTF.

The chain employs TRBV7-2 and TRBJ2-3; D is ambiguous. The V gene lost 1 base and the J gene lost 5 bases, with 10 bases spanning the gap. The CDR3 contains 14 residues. Per germline, CDR1 SGHTA and CDR2 FQGNSA. In DNA, the CDR3 is TGTGCCAGCAGCTTAGTCCCCTCGGGAGATACGCAGTATTTT. It translates to CASSLVPSGDTQYF.

J is TRBJ2-2 and V is TRBV7-9, with D tentatively TRBD2 (7 bases). Trimming stripped 4 bases from V and 4 bases from J, with 13 bases between. The CDR3 contains 15 residues. Germline assignment: CDR1 SEHNR and CDR2 FQNEAQ (reference sequence). CDR3 amino acids: CASSSAGAATGELFF. Written as DNA, the CDR3 is TGTGCCAGCAGCTCCGCGGGGGCGGCCACCGGGGAGCTGTTTTTT.

The chain joins TRBV5-4 to TRBJ2-2; D is uncertain. CDR1 is SGHNT, CDR2 YYREEE, per germline (reference sequence). V gave up 3 bases and J gave up 7 bases, with 16 bases separating them. The CDR3 covers 15 residues. CDR3 region: CASSSGRARIGELFF. In nucleotides, the CDR3 is TGTGCCAGCAGCTCCGGAAGGGCGAGGATCGGGGAGCTGTTTTTT.

The CDR3 DNA is TGTGCCATCAGAAAAACTGGACTAGCGGGGGGCCCCAGCCGGTTAATGGGGACAGATACGCAGTATTTT. Translating it yields CAIRKTGLAGGPSRLMGTDTQYF. This chain uses TRBV10-3 with TRBJ2-3; 14 bases fit TRBD2. CDR3 length equals 23 residues. From germline, CDR1 is ENHRY and CDR2 SYGVKD. After removal of 6 bases from V and 3 bases from J, the junction contained 26 bases not matched to a gene.

The rearrangement joins TRBV4-3 to TRBJ1-4, with D possibly being TRBD1 (5 bases). The germline V and J ends were trimmed by 4 bases and 8 bases, with 17 bases remaining between them. Germline V lookup: CDR1 LGHNA, CDR2 YSLEER. This CDR3 comprises 15 residues. CDR3 amino acids: CASSRGWGVEEKLFF. The DNA of the CDR3 is TGCGCCAGCAGCCGGGGATGGGGCGTCGAAGAAAAACTGTTTTTT.

In DNA, the CDR3 is TGTGCCAGTAGTATTTTGGGGAGAGGCTACACCTTC. The encoded protein is CASSILGRGYTF. This chain connects TRBV19 to TRBJ1-2; D is unresolved. The CDR3 sequence is 12 residues long. Germline V gene sequence: CDR1 LNHDA, CDR2 SQIVND (reference sequence). V dropped 3 bases and J dropped 8 bases, with 10 bases sitting between them. Variable domain in full (rest from reference TRBV19 and TRBJ1-2): DGGITQSPKYLFRKEGQNVTLSCEQNLNHDAMYWYRQDPGQGLRLIYYSQIVNDFQKGDIAEGYSVSREKKESFPLTVTSAQKNPTAFYLCASSILGRGYTFGSGTRLTVV.

The chain joins TRBV10-3 to TRBJ1-6; 9 bases fit TRBD1. The trim removed 6 bases at V and 8 bases at J, leaving 5 bases unmatched. CDR1 is ENHRY, CDR2 SYGVKD, per germline. This CDR3 contains 14 residues. The CDR3 bases are TGTGCCATCAGGGGACAGGGTGATCATTCACCCCTCCACTTT. This codes for CAIRGQGDHSPLHF.

The CDR3 sequence: CASSLSEGLNQPQHF. Here the CDR3 DNA reads TGTGCCAGCAGCCTGAGCGAGGGGTTGAATCAGCCCCAGCATTTT. The V and J genes are TRBV7-8 and TRBJ1-5; tentative D call: TRBD1 (5 bases). Germline V lookup: CDR1 SGHVS, CDR2 FQNEAQ. Trimming took off 5 bases at V and 4 bases at J, with 15 bases between the two ends. There are 15 residues in the CDR3.

The gene calls are TRBV7-3 and TRBJ2-1; D is perhaps TRBD2 (7 bases). The CDR3 has 15 amino acids. Germline V gene sequence: CDR1 SGHTA, CDR2 FQGTGA. V lost 7 bases, J lost 5 bases, and 18 bases lay in between. In nucleotides, the CDR3 is TGTGCCAGCACCCCGGGCGCGGGGGCCCACAATGAGCAGTTCTTC. Its protein is CASTPGAGAHNEQFF.

The V gene is TRBV6-5, the J gene TRBJ1-1; 9 positions agree with TRBD1. The CDR3 consists of 15 residues. The germline CDR1 and CDR2 sequences are MNHEY and SVGAGI. The junction had 6 bases not matched to a gene; V was cut back by 6 bases and J by 1 base. CDR3 bases: TGTGCCAGCAGGACGGACAGGGGTTGGAACACTGAAGCTTTCTTT. Residues: CASRTDRGWNTEAFF.

The chain uses TRBV30 and TRBJ1-2, with 7 bases identical to TRBD1. With 3 bases clipped from V and 4 bases from J, the junction kept 5 bases outside the gene matches. The CDR3 spans 13 residues. Germline-derived CDR1 and CDR2 are GTSNPN and SVGIG (reference sequence). The CDR3 region has the DNA TGTGCCTGGAGGCCGACAGGGTCCTATGGCTACACCTTC. It yields the protein CAWRPTGSYGYTF.

The J gene is TRBJ1-3, the V gene TRBV2, with D possibly being TRBD1 (6 bases). The germline V gene encodes CDR1 SNHLY and CDR2 FYNNEI. V was shortened by 6 bases and J by 2 bases, with 11 bases between the two germline ends. The CDR3 is 14 amino acids. CDR3 in amino acids: CASRRDIPGNTIYF. DNA of the CDR3: TGTGCCAGCAGGAGGGACATACCTGGAAACACCATATATTTT.

The V call is TRBV7-9, the J call TRBJ2-2; a possible D gene is TRBD1 (6 bases). Per the germline V gene, CDR1 is SEHNR and CDR2 is FQNEAQ (reference sequence). The CDR3 has 17 amino acids. Between the trimmed V and J ends, which lost 4 bases and 4 bases, there was a span of 19 bases. The chain's CDR3 is CASSSTTGRRGTGELFF. CDR3 sequence (DNA): TGTGCCAGCAGCTCCACAACAGGGCGGCGAGGCACCGGGGAGCTGTTTTTT.

This rearrangement joins TRBV19 to TRBJ2-7; D possibly corresponds to TRBD2 (6 bases). The germline V and J ends were trimmed by 6 bases and 5 bases, with 14 bases remaining between them. From germline, CDR1 is LNHDA and CDR2 SQIVND (reference sequence). The CDR3 is 13 amino acids. CDR3 loop: CASRGRGMDEQYF. Here the CDR3 DNA reads TGTGCCAGTAGAGGACGGGGGATGGACGAGCAGTACTTC.

The rearrangement uses TRBV11-1 and TRBJ1-2; 10 positions agree with TRBD1. This CDR3 spans 13 amino acids. The V gene's germline CDR1 is SGHAT and CDR2 FQDESV (reference sequence). The J segment lost 8 bases and the V segment lost 3 bases, leaving 3 bases of the junction unmatched. In nucleotides, the CDR3 is TGTGCCAGCAGCTTGACAGGGGGCGACGGCTACACCTTC. Translating it yields CASSLTGGDGYTF.

This sequence joins TRBV11-2 and TRBJ2-7, with D uncertain. Germline V gene lookup returns CDR1 SGHAT and CDR2 FQNNGV. Trimming removed 5 bases from V and 6 bases from J, with 14 bases in between. The CDR3 runs 13 residues. The CDR3 here is CASSASKGIEQYF. DNA for the CDR3: TGTGCCAGCAGCGCCTCTAAGGGTATCGAGCAGTACTTC. Using reference TRBV11-2 and TRBJ2-7 for the parts outside the CDR3, the full variable domain is EAGVAQSPRYKIIEKRQSVAFWCNPISGHATLYWYQQILGQGPKLLIQFQNNGVVDDSQLPKDRFSAERLKGVDSTLKIQPAKLEDSAVYLCASSASKGIEQYFGPGTRLTVT.

The rearrangement uses TRBV2 and TRBJ2-2, with D perhaps TRBD2 (6 bases). The V end was cut by 1 base, the J end by 7 bases, with 7 bases between. Germline V gene data show CDR1 as SNHLY and CDR2 as FYNNEI. The CDR3 consists of 13 residues. The CDR3: CASSEVGSGELFF. CDR3 in DNA: TGTGCCAGCAGTGAAGTCGGGAGCGGGGAGCTGTTTTTT.

V is TRBV5-1 and J is TRBJ2-1; D ambiguous. V lost 2 bases and J 10 bases, leaving 13 bases between the germline ends. This CDR3 is built from 13 residues. Germline-derived CDR1 and CDR2 are SGHRS and YFSETQ. The CDR3 DNA follows: TGCGCCAGCAGCTTTCATAGGGCCGGGGAGCAGTTCTTC. This translates into CASSFHRAGEQFF.

This sequence joins TRBV5-1 and TRBJ2-7; a weak D match, TRBD1 (5 bases). Germline V gene sequence: CDR1 SGHRS, CDR2 YFSETQ. V lost 0 bases and J lost 4, with 8 bases in between. The CDR3 is made up of 13 amino acids. The DNA for the CDR3 is TGCGCCAGCAGCTTGGAGGGGCGATACGAGCAGTACTTC. This gives the protein CASSLEGRYEQYF.